This entry lists 21 T cell receptor beta chains sequenced from one sample in a study of vaccination and CD4 T cells after COVID-19. Antigens for these TCRs are unknown. Indicated treatment: approximately 9-day PBMC culture with coronavirus spike peptide pools or control peptides (ViraFEST assay). CD4+ T-cell collection from the unexposed donor predated the COVID-19 pandemic (2011-2018). An Oncomine TCR Beta short-read assay was used to sequence the DNA from cultured CD4+ T cells. Investigators obtained genomic DNA by extraction from cultured CD4+ T cells. TCRdb reanalysed the PCR reads using MiXCR and keeps one entry per CDR3 protein. The data contain about 6,800 distinct CDR3 sequences, under 45% of them seen just once; the ten biggest clones take up 30% to 40%. The sample consisted of CD4+ T cells from blood, cultured in vitro. These receptors came from a human donor in good health.

The chain links TRBV5-4 to TRBJ1-2; D unresolved. This CDR3 comprises 12 residues. With 2 bases removed from V and 7 bases from J, the gap between germline ends came to 9 bases. CDR1 and CDR2 from the germline V gene are SGHNT and YYREEE (reference sequence). CDR3 protein: CASSFTEGGYTF. The CDR3 coding sequence is TGTGCCAGCAGCTTTACGGAGGGTGGCTACACCTTC.

The chain couples TRBV5-1 to TRBJ2-6; 7 nucleotides match TRBD1. Per germline, CDR1 SGHRS and CDR2 YFSETQ. The CDR3 is made up of 15 amino acids. V was pared by 4 bases and J by 1 base, with 2 bases of the junction left unmatched. The CDR3 is CASSEQGSGANVLTF. CDR3 DNA sequence: TGCGCCAGCAGCGAACAGGGGTCTGGGGCCAACGTCCTGACTTTC.

The chain uses TRBV28 and TRBJ1-5; possibly TRBD1 for D (6 bases). V shed 9 bases and J shed 2 bases, with 29 bases lying between them. Germline V gene sequence: CDR1 MDHEN, CDR2 SYDVKM. This CDR3 comprises 19 residues. This CDR3 reads CASKVPAVVGGNGNQPQHF. The CDR3 DNA reads as TGTGCCAGTAAAGTGCCAGCAGTCGTAGGGGGGAATGGCAATCAGCCCCAGCATTTT.

The J gene is TRBJ2-7, the V gene TRBV5-8; 10 bases match TRBD1. The junction had 5 bases not matched to a gene; V was cut back by 1 base and J by 4 bases. There are 15 residues in the CDR3. CDR1 SGHTS and CDR2 YDEGEE come from the germline V gene. CDR3 in DNA: TGTGCCAGCAGCTTGTCAGGACAGGGGGAGTACGAGCAGTACTTC. Translation: CASSLSGQGEYEQYF.

Relative to its sample, this clonotype is medium-sized. This chain uses TRBV24-1 with TRBJ2-1, with D perhaps matching TRBD1 (5 bases). V lost 3 bases, J lost 4 bases, and 18 bases lay in between. CDR1 and CDR2 from the germline V gene are KGHDR and SFDVKD. CDR3 length equals 17 residues. The DNA of the CDR3 is TGTGCCACCAGTGATCCAACAGGAGCCGTGGGGTACAATGAGCAGTTCTTC. It yields the protein CATSDPTGAVGYNEQFF.

This clonotype came up a few times. This chain joins TRBV19 and TRBJ1-5; D might be TRBD1 (6 bases). Trimming left V 7 bases short and J 1 base short, with 14 bases between. Germline V gene sequence: CDR1 LNHDA, CDR2 SQIVND (reference sequence). This CDR3 is built from 15 residues. CDR3 sequence: CASTYRVESNQPQHF. The DNA of the CDR3 is TGTGCCAGTACCTACAGGGTAGAGAGCAATCAGCCCCAGCATTTT.

Only a few counts were recorded for this clonotype. The genes are TRBV7-8 and TRBJ1-1; D uncertain. Germline CDR1 is SGHVS and CDR2 is FQNEAQ. V lost 3 bases and J lost 0, with 8 bases in between. The CDR3 length is 14 residues. The CDR3 DNA follows: TGTGCCAGCAGCTTGCGGGTCATGAACACTGAAGCTTTCTTT. Its protein is CASSLRVMNTEAFF.

The chain couples TRBV7-3 to TRBJ2-1, with 8 bases fitting TRBD1. From germline, CDR1 is SGHTA and CDR2 FQGTGA. V lost 2 bases and J lost 9; bases outside the gene matches: 15. The CDR3 sequence is 17 residues long. CDR3 amino acids: CASSLVVAGGGRGEQFF. The CDR3 DNA is TGTGCCAGCAGCTTAGTCGTGGCAGGGGGCGGGCGGGGTGAGCAGTTCTTC.

In this sample, this clonotype turned up a few times. This chain links TRBV6-2 or TRBV6-3 with TRBJ1-2, with no clear D. CDR3 length: 14 residues. V was cut by 0 bases and J by 5 bases, with 10 bases left in between. CDR1 MNHEY and CDR2 SVGEGT come from the germline V gene. The CDR3 DNA is TGTGCCAGCAGTTACTCGGACTTGGGTTATGGCTACACCTTC. It translates to CASSYSDLGYGYTF.

This clonotype was counted between two and nine times. The V and J genes are TRBV12-3 or TRBV12-4 and TRBJ1-5; 9 nucleotides align to TRBD1. Unmatched junction bases numbered 7, after V lost 5 bases and J lost 2 bases. This CDR3 is 16 amino acids long. This chain's CDR3 is CASSRTGVVGNQPQHF. The CDR3 region has the DNA TGTGCCAGCAGTCGGACAGGGGTAGTAGGCAATCAGCCCCAGCATTTT.

This chain uses TRBV29-1 with TRBJ1-1; D is possibly TRBD1 (5 bases). CDR1 and CDR2 from the germline V gene are SQVTM and ANQGSEA. The CDR3 is 13 residues long. The germline V and J ends were trimmed by 5 bases and 5 bases, with 15 bases remaining between them. The CDR3 loop is CSVPRGGSTEAFF. In nucleotides, the CDR3 is TGCAGCGTTCCTAGGGGAGGTAGTACTGAAGCTTTCTTT.

There are a few counts of this clonotype. The V call is TRBV20-1, the J call TRBJ2-7; D is unclear. The V end was cut by 4 bases, the J end by 2 bases, with 9 bases between. This CDR3 is built from 12 residues. CDR1 is DFQATT and CDR2 is SNEGSKA in the germline V gene (reference sequence). CDR3: CSANRNTYEQYF. DNA of the CDR3: TGCAGTGCTAATAGGAATACCTACGAGCAGTACTTC.

The J gene is TRBJ1-1, the V gene TRBV12-3 or TRBV12-4, with a possible D match to TRBD1 (5 bases). This CDR3 has 14 amino acids. Trimming took off 3 bases at V and 6 bases at J, with 14 bases between the two ends. As DNA, the CDR3 is TGTGCCAGCAGTTTGATCCAGGGTGGCCCTGAAGCTTTCTTT. It translates to CASSLIQGGPEAFF.

The chain combines TRBV18 with TRBJ1-5; tentative D call: TRBD1 (5 bases). The germline V gene encodes CDR1 KGHSH and CDR2 LQKENI. This CDR3 comprises 17 residues. Trimming left V 4 bases short and J 0 bases short, with 16 bases between. CDR3 nucleotide sequence: TGTGCCAGCTCACTCAAAGGGACTGGGAATAGCAATCAGCCCCAGCATTTT. Translating gives CASSLKGTGNSNQPQHF.

This clonotype was picked up a small number of times. This chain links TRBV27 with TRBJ1-5, with TRBD1 matching 7 bases. The CDR3 length is 14 residues. The germline gives CDR1 MNHEY, CDR2 SMNVEV (reference sequence). J was trimmed by 4 bases and V by 4 bases; bases with no gene match: 4. Written as DNA, the CDR3 is TGTGCCAGCAGTTCGGGACAGCTAAATCAGCCCCAGCATTTT. It is translated as CASSSGQLNQPQHF.

The V gene is TRBV29-1, the J gene TRBJ2-1; D may be TRBD1 or TRBD2 (5 bases each). Deletions cut 6 bases from V and 8 bases from J, with 20 bases between. The CDR3 has 14 residues. CDR1 SQVTM and CDR2 ANQGSEA come from the germline V gene. The chain's CDR3 is CSVLDGKQGDEQFF. In nucleotides, the CDR3 is TGCAGCGTCTTGGACGGGAAGCAGGGAGATGAGCAGTTCTTC.

This chain uses TRBV19 with TRBJ2-7, with 14 bases lining up with TRBD2. Germline V lookup: CDR1 LNHDA, CDR2 SQIVND (reference sequence). The CDR3 is made up of 19 amino acids. The junction had 16 bases not matched to a gene; V was cut back by 6 bases and J by 3 bases. The CDR3 protein is CASSLRLGTSGGRNYEQYF. The CDR3 bases are TGTGCCAGTAGCCTCCGCCTGGGGACTAGCGGGGGACGGAACTACGAGCAGTACTTC.

The chain combines TRBV5-1 with TRBJ2-1; D remains ambiguous. Deletions cut 2 bases from V and 6 bases from J, with 6 bases between. This CDR3 is built from 12 residues. Germline V CDR1 and CDR2: SGHRS, YFSETQ. The DNA for the CDR3 is TGCGCCAGCAGCTTCCCGGGCAATGAGCAGTTCTTC. Its protein is CASSFPGNEQFF. The complete variable domain, with remaining parts taken from reference TRBV5-1 and TRBJ2-1, reads KAGVTQTPRYLIKTRGQQVTLSCSPISGHRSVSWYQQTPGQGLQFLFEYFSETQRNKGNFPGRFSGRQFSNSRSEMNVSTLELGDSALYLCASSFPGNEQFFGPGTRLTVL.

The rearrangement links TRBV14 to TRBJ2-5; tentatively, D is TRBD1 (6 bases). The length of the CDR3 is 16 residues. V shed 4 bases and J shed 5 bases, with 20 bases lying between them. Germline V gene lookup returns CDR1 SGHDN and CDR2 FVKESK. The CDR3 sequence is CASSPGPGVWLETQYF. DNA of the CDR3: TGTGCCAGCAGCCCGGGCCCAGGGGTGTGGTTGGAGACCCAGTACTTC.

This clonotype was observed a handful of times. This chain uses TRBV11-2 with TRBJ2-1, with a weak D call TRBD2 (6 bases). V gave up 2 bases and J gave up 2 bases, with 13 bases separating them. Germline loops: CDR1 SGHAT, CDR2 FQNNGV. The CDR3 is 16 amino acids. CDR3: CASSLLTAGPYNEQFF. CDR3 DNA sequence: TGTGCCAGCAGCTTATTGACTGCGGGGCCCTACAATGAGCAGTTCTTC.

This chain links TRBV5-1 with TRBJ2-2, with D perhaps matching TRBD1 or TRBD2 (6 bases each). V lost 7 bases to trimming and J lost 0 bases, with 7 bases between them. CDR1 and CDR2 from the germline V gene are SGHRS and YFSETQ. The CDR3 is made up of 13 amino acids. In nucleotides, the CDR3 is TGCGCCAGCCGGGGGCCGAACACCGGGGAGCTGTTTTTT. This gives the protein CASRGPNTGELFF. The whole variable domain, filled in from reference TRBV5-1 and TRBJ2-2, reads KAGVTQTPRYLIKTRGQQVTLSCSPISGHRSVSWYQQTPGQGLQFLFEYFSETQRNKGNFPGRFSGRQFSNSRSEMNVSTLELGDSALYLCASRGPNTGELFFGEGSRLTVL.